The 13 T cell receptor beta chains in this list originate from one sample, sequenced in a study of shared clonotypes between healthy human individuals. Terminally differentiated effector memory CD45RA+ cells were excluded from the naive CD8 cells, which were CD45RO-negative and positively selected for CCR7. The assay was immunoSEQ multiplex PCR, and TCRdb's table has in-frame clones only and misses some. This table holds about 2.1 million clones, 85% to 95% found once. Material for sequencing was naive CD8+ T cells from PBMCs. These receptor sequences come from a man between 18 and 35 years old in good health. Some clones in this sample may be carry-over from other donors' samples.

Only one count was recorded for this clone. CDR3 protein: CASQPPSGRQREQYF. In DNA, the CDR3 is TGCGCCAGCCAGCCACCTAGCGGGAGACAACGCGAGCAGTACTTC. The chain links TRBV5-1 to TRBJ2-7, with 10 bases aligning to TRBD2. The V and J ends lost 7 bases and 6 bases, in that order; junction bases with no gene match: 13. The CDR3 sequence is 15 residues long. The germline V gene encodes CDR1 SGHRS and CDR2 YFSETQ.

This chain connects TRBV5-1 to TRBJ2-1; 7 bases are shared with TRBD2. CDR1 is SGHRS, CDR2 YFSETQ, per germline. V shed 3 bases and J 8 bases; nucleotides not matched to a gene: 5. The CDR3 loop spans 13 amino acids. CDR3 sequence: CASSWTRVDEQFF. The CDR3 DNA is TGCGCCAGCAGCTGGACTAGGGTCGATGAGCAGTTCTTC.

The chain carries TRBV19 and TRBJ2-7, with D possibly called TRBD1 or TRBD2 (5 bases each). Germline assignment: CDR1 LNHDA and CDR2 SQIVND (reference sequence). The CDR3 length is 14 residues. V was cut by 5 bases and J by 6 bases, with 17 bases left in between. The CDR3 DNA reads TGTGCCAGTAGTCCCCGGGACCACCCTTCCGAGCAGTACTTC. Amino acid sequence: CASSPRDHPSEQYF. Filled out from reference TRBV19 and TRBJ2-7, the complete variable domain reads DGGITQSPKYLFRKEGQNVTLSCEQNLNHDAMYWYRQDPGQGLRLIYYSQIVNDFQKGDIAEGYSVSREKKESFPLTVTSAQKNPTAFYLCASSPRDHPSEQYFGPGTRLTVT.

This chain uses TRBV5-5 with TRBJ2-7; D call uncertain. The CDR3 consists of 13 residues. Looked up from germline, CDR1 is SGHKS and CDR2 is YYEKEE (reference sequence). V gave up 0 bases and J gave up 6 bases, with 10 bases separating them. CDR3 in amino acids: CASSLGGAVEQYF. In DNA form, the CDR3 reads TGTGCCAGCAGCTTGGGGGGTGCGGTCGAGCAGTACTTC.

This chain joins TRBV4-2 and TRBJ1-5; TRBD1 might be the D (5 bases). V lost 1 base, J lost 5 bases, and 18 bases lay in between. The CDR3 extends over 17 amino acids. Per the germline V gene, CDR1 is LGHNA and CDR2 is YNFKEQ. CDR3 sequence reads: CASSQGDGPWDYQPQHF. Here the CDR3 DNA reads TGTGCCAGCAGCCAAGGGGACGGACCCTGGGACTATCAGCCCCAGCATTTT.

V usage is TRBV5-1 and J usage is TRBJ2-2; the D gene is possibly TRBD2 (5 bases). Germline assignment: CDR1 SGHRS and CDR2 YFSETQ. Trimming removed 2 bases from V and 1 base from J, with 12 bases in between. This CDR3 contains 16 residues. This CDR3 is CASSFYVEGNTGELFF. For the CDR3, the DNA is TGCGCCAGCAGCTTTTATGTTGAGGGGAACACCGGGGAGCTGTTTTTT.

The chain employs TRBV7-6 and TRBJ2-1, with a tentative D call TRBD2 (5 bases). Deletions cut 4 bases from V and 5 bases from J, with 12 bases between. The CDR3 extends over 14 amino acids. Germline values: CDR1 SGHVS, CDR2 FNYEAQ. CDR3 coding DNA: TGTGCCAGCAGCTCGCACAAGACTAACAATGAGCAGTTCTTC. Translation gives CASSSHKTNNEQFF.

The chain links TRBV30 to TRBJ2-2, with 11 bases identical to TRBD2. The J segment lost 4 bases and the V segment lost 3 bases, leaving 4 bases of the junction unmatched. Germline V gene data show CDR1 as GTSNPN and CDR2 as SVGIG (reference sequence). This CDR3 has 15 residues. The CDR3 DNA reads as TGTGCCTGGAGGTCTAGCGGGAGGCCCACCGGGGAGCTGTTTTTT. Protein sequence: CAWRSSGRPTGELFF.

A few counts support this clone. This could be a read error, since a much larger clone is one nucleotide away. The sample contains more than one DNA sequence encoding this CDR3. The genes are TRBV2 and TRBJ2-7; D gene ambiguous. V lost 5 bases and J lost 0, with 2 bases in between. Germline V gene sequence: CDR1 SNHLY, CDR2 FYNNEI. CDR3 size: 11 residues. CDR3 amino acids: CASSFSYEQYF. In nucleotides, the CDR3 is TGTGCCAGCAGTTTCTCCTACGAGCAGTACTTC.

The chain is built from TRBV7-6 and TRBJ2-3, with 7 bases matching TRBD2. The CDR3 is made up of 16 amino acids. V lost 3 bases to trimming and J lost 1 base; unmatched junction nucleotides: 7. Germline lookup yields CDR1 SGHVS and CDR2 FNYEAQ. In DNA form, the CDR3 reads TGTGCCAGCAGCTTGGGAGCTAGCGGCCGCACAGATACGCAGTATTTT. Protein sequence: CASSLGASGRTDTQYF. Filled out from reference TRBV7-6 and TRBJ2-3, the complete variable domain reads GAGVSQSPRYKVTKRGQDVALRCDPISGHVSLYWYRQALGQGPEFLTYFNYEAQQDKSGLPNDRFSAERPEGSISTLTIQRTEQRDSAMYRCASSLGASGRTDTQYFGPGTRLTVL.

V and J are TRBV7-3 and TRBJ2-5; 12 nucleotides agree with TRBD2. V lost 5 bases to trimming and J lost 5 bases; unmatched junction nucleotides: 9. The CDR3 length is 16 residues. Germline lookup yields CDR1 SGHTA and CDR2 FQGTGA. CDR3 sequence (DNA): TGTGCCAGCAGCCCAGGACTAGCGGGAACGCTGGAGACCCAGTACTTC. Translating gives CASSPGLAGTLETQYF.

Points on this clone: Other DNA sequences in the sample encode the same CDR3. The rearrangement uses TRBV9 and TRBJ1-3; the D gene is possibly TRBD1 (6 bases). Per germline, CDR1 SGDLS and CDR2 YYNGEE. The CDR3 loop spans 15 amino acids. Trimming pared 2 bases from V and 0 bases from J, leaving 9 bases between. The CDR3 region is CASSVGGGSGNTIYF. The DNA of the CDR3 is TGTGCCAGCAGCGTTGGAGGGGGCTCTGGAAACACCATATATTTT. The whole variable domain, filled in from reference TRBV9 and TRBJ1-3, reads DSGVTQTPKHLITATGQRVTLRCSPRSGDLSVYWYQQSLDQGLQFLIQYYNGEERAKGNILERFSAQQFPDLHSELNLSSLELGDSALYFCASSVGGGSGNTIYFGEGSWLTVV.

The rearrangement joins TRBV15 to TRBJ1-2; D is unresolved. Germline V gives CDR1 LNHNV, CDR2 YYDKDF (reference sequence). V was cut by 5 bases and J by 8 bases, with 12 bases left in between. The CDR3 sequence is 12 residues long. CDR3 protein: CATSPGGWGYTF. In nucleotides, the CDR3 is TGTGCCACCAGCCCCGGTGGCTGGGGCTACACCTTC.